The 14 T cell receptor beta chains below all came from one sample that was sequenced in a study of cytomegalovirus exposure and HLA in healthy donors. 60 Vbeta and 13 Jbeta primers were used in PCR. Libraries were prepared by immunoSEQ multiplex PCR; TCRdb keeps only in-frame clonotypes and omits some of them. The table lists about 180,000 clones, roughly 78% of them singletons. The sequenced sample was PBMCs. Receptor source: a woman aged 45-59 years in good health and CMV-seropositive.

The gene calls are TRBV10-3 and TRBJ1-6, with 8 nucleotides matching TRBD1. V lost 8 bases, J lost 11 bases, and 14 bases stayed unmatched. The CDR3 is 15 residues long. The germline gives CDR1 ENHRY, CDR2 SYGVKD. This chain's CDR3 is CAIGSGTGLPPPLHF. DNA for the CDR3: TGTGCCATCGGATCCGGGACAGGACTACCGCCACCCCTCCACTTT.

This sequence joins TRBV4-2 and TRBJ2-3; 15 bases are shared with TRBD2. The CDR3 is 16 residues long. Looked up from germline, CDR1 is LGHNA and CDR2 is YNFKEQ. V shed 1 base and J 4 bases; nucleotides not matched to a gene: 0. The CDR3 nucleotides are TGTGCCAGCAGCCAAGGGACTAGCGGGGGGGCAGATACGCAGTATTTT. Amino acid sequence: CASSQGTSGGADTQYF.

The chain joins TRBV7-2 to TRBJ2-7; 7 bases align to TRBD2. The V segment lost 7 bases and the J segment 6 bases; nucleotides outside the gene matches: 6. The CDR3 is made up of 12 amino acids. Germline V gives CDR1 SGHTA, CDR2 FQGNSA. The CDR3 reads CASMGGGTEQYF. The CDR3, as DNA: TGTGCCAGCATGGGCGGGGGAACCGAGCAGTACTTC.

The CDR3 region has the DNA TGTGCCAGCACCCTACAGGGTTACGGCTACACCTTC. Its protein product is CASTLQGYGYTF. This chain uses TRBV7-9 with TRBJ1-2; D possibly corresponds to TRBD1 (6 bases). The CDR3 runs 12 residues. V lost 7 bases, J lost 8 bases, and 14 bases lay in between. Germline loops: CDR1 SEHNR, CDR2 FQNEAQ (reference sequence).

The DNA of the CDR3 is TGCGCCAGCAGCCCCCCGGGACAGGGGGCGGAAGCTTTCTTT. Residues: CASSPPGQGAEAFF. This chain connects TRBV5-1 to TRBJ1-1; 12 nucleotides line up with TRBD1. The CDR3 is 14 residues long. J gave up 8 bases and V 4 bases, and 6 bases lay outside the gene matches. Germline V gene lookup returns CDR1 SGHRS and CDR2 YFSETQ.

The DNA of the CDR3 is TGTGCCAGCAGCCTCCCGACAGGACCAACGAACACTGAAGCTTTCTTT. It yields the protein CASSLPTGPTNTEAFF. V and J are TRBV7-9 and TRBJ1-1, with D tentatively TRBD1 (6 bases). CDR1 is SEHNR, CDR2 FQNEAQ, per germline (reference sequence). The V end was cut by 5 bases, the J end by 1 base, with 17 bases between. This CDR3 has 16 amino acids.

This rearrangement joins TRBV6-1 to TRBJ2-7; 10 positions agree with TRBD1. V gave up 6 bases and J gave up 6 bases; unmatched junction bases: 5. The germline CDR1 and CDR2 sequences are MNHNS and SASEGT. The CDR3 covers 13 residues. Written as DNA, the CDR3 is TGTGCCAGCAGCTTGGACAGGGGGACCGAGCAGTACTTC. It specifies CASSLDRGTEQYF.

The chain is built from TRBV7-9 and TRBJ2-2, with 10 bases lining up with TRBD1. The trim removed 6 bases at V and 1 base at J, leaving 5 bases unmatched. CDR1 and CDR2 (germline): SEHNR, FQNEAQ (reference sequence). The CDR3 spans 16 residues. CDR3 nucleotides: TGTGCCAGCAGACAAGGGACAGGGGTGAACACCGGGGAGCTGTTTTTT. This codes for CASRQGTGVNTGELFF. Full variable domain (outside the CDR3, taken from reference TRBV7-9 and TRBJ2-2): DTGVSQNPRHKITKRGQNVTFRCDPISEHNRLYWYRQTLGQGPEFLTYFQNEAQLEKSRLLSDRFSAERPKGSFSTLEIQRTEQGDSAMYLCASRQGTGVNTGELFFGEGSRLTVL.

The V gene is TRBV7-6, the J gene TRBJ2-7, with TRBD2 matching 11 bases. The V gene's germline CDR1 is SGHVS and CDR2 FNYEAQ. After removal of 5 bases from V and 2 bases from J, the junction contained 8 bases not matched to a gene. The CDR3 runs 16 residues. The CDR3 sequence is CASSPLTSGGTYEQYF. CDR3 in DNA: TGTGCCAGCAGCCCCCTCACTAGCGGGGGAACCTACGAGCAGTACTTC.

This clone was counted a single time. The chain has TRBV5-1 and TRBJ2-7; the match to TRBD1 covers 7 bases. The length of the CDR3 is 14 residues. Looked up from germline, CDR1 is SGHRS and CDR2 is YFSETQ. V was pared by 4 bases and J by 2 bases, with 6 bases of the junction left unmatched. In nucleotides, the CDR3 is TGCGCCAGCAGCCTGGGACAGCCTCCCTACGAGCAGTACTTC. Amino acid sequence: CASSLGQPPYEQYF.

CDR3 residues: CAIRITGNTEAFF. The CDR3 DNA follows: TGTGCCATCAGGATAACAGGGAACACTGAAGCTTTCTTT. The chain uses TRBV10-3 and TRBJ1-1, with TRBD1 as a possible D gene (5 bases). The CDR3 is 13 amino acids. Trimming cost V 6 bases and J 1 base, with 9 bases left between them. The germline V gene has CDR1 ENHRY and CDR2 SYGVKD.

This rearrangement joins TRBV6-5 to TRBJ2-5, with D possibly matching TRBD1 (6 bases). Trimming took 6 bases from V and 4 from J, leaving 15 bases between them. Germline V gene lookup returns CDR1 MNHEY and CDR2 SVGAGI. The CDR3 extends over 14 amino acids. The CDR3 DNA reads TGTGCCAGCAGGGGACAATGGGGAAGAGAGACCCAGTACTTC. Protein product: CASRGQWGRETQYF.

The genes are TRBV6-1 and TRBJ1-6, with D possibly being TRBD1 (5 bases). This CDR3 is built from 18 residues. V lost 2 bases and J lost 0, with 14 bases in between. CDR1 MNHNS and CDR2 SASEGT come from the germline V gene. This CDR3 reads CASSENRQPSSYNSPLHF. The CDR3 nucleotides read TGTGCCAGCAGTGAAAATCGACAGCCAAGCTCCTATAATTCACCCCTCCACTTT.

V is TRBV30 and J is TRBJ1-1; possibly TRBD1 for D (5 bases). The germline CDR1 and CDR2 sequences are GTSNPN and SVGIG (reference sequence). CDR3 length equals 18 residues. Trimming shortened V by 5 bases and J by 2 bases, and 27 bases separated the two germline ends. The CDR3 is CAWVRKGWRGLFNTEAFF. The CDR3 coding sequence is TGTGCCTGGGTTAGAAAGGGGTGGAGGGGCCTCTTCAACACTGAAGCTTTCTTT.